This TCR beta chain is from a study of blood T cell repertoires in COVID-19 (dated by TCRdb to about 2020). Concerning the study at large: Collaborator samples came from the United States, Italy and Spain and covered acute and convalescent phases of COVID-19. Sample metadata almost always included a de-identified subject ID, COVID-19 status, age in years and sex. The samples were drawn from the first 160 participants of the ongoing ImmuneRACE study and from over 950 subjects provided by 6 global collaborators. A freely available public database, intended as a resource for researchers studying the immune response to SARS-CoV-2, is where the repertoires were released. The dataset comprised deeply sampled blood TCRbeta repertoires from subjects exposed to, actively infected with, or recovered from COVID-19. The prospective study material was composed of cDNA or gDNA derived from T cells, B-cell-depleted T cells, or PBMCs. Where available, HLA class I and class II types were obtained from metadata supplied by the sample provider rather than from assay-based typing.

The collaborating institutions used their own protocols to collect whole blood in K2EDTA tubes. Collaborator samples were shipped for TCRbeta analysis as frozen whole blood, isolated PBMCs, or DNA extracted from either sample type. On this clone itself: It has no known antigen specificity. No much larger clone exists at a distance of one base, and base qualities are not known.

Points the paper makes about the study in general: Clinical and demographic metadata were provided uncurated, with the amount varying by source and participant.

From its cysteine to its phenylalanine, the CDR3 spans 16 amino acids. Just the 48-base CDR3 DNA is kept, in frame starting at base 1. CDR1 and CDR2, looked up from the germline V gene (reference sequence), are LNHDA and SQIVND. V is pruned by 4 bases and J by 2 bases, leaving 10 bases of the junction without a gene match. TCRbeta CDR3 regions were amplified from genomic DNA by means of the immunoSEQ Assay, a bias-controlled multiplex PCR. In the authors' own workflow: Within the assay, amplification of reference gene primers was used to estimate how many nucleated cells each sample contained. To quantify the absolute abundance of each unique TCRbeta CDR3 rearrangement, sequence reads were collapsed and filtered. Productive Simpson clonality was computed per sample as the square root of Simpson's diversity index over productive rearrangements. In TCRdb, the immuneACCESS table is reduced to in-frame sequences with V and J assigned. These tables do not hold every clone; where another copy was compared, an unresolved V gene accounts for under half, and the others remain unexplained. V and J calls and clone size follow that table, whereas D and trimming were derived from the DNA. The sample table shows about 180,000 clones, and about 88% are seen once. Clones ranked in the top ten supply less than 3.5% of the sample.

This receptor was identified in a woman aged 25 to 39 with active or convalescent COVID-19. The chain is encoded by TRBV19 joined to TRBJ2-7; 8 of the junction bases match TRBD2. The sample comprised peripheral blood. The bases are TGTGCCAGTAGTACGGGGGGGCAAGACGTCCCCTACGAGCAGTACTTC. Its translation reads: CASSTGGQDVPYEQYF.